This is a list of T cell receptor beta chains from one sample in a study of blood T cells in healthy people across ages. TCRdb redid the calling of the 5' RACE reads with MiXCR, one entry per CDR3 protein. The data contain about 1.6 million distinct CDR3 sequences, around 36% of them singletons. Material: blood. These receptor sequences come from a woman aged 25 to 39 in good health. The CDR3 runs from the conserved cysteine through the conserved F or W. Fields, in order: D gene, J gene, clone size, V gene, CDR3 DNA, CDR3 protein. D genes are given only for firm matches. Clone size is given for some rows only: seen once, a few or many times, or a class if the clone is expanded.

TRBD2 | TRBJ2-3 | . | TRBV20-1 | TGCAGTGCTAAGGACCTAGCGGGAGTTACAGATACGCAGTATTTT | CSAKDLAGVTDTQYF
TRBD1 | TRBJ1-2 | . | TRBV5-5 | TGTGCCAGCAGGGATAGCAGGGGGGCGGACTATGGCTACACCTTC | CASRDSRGADYGYTF
. | TRBJ1-1 | . | TRBV28 | TGTGCCAGCGGTATGCCGACGGGGGGCCGCACTGAAGCTTTCTTT | CASGMPTGGRTEAFF
. | TRBJ1-5 | few | TRBV7-3 | TGTGCCAGCAGCGAAAACAGTTTAGGGCAGCCCCAGCATTTT | CASSENSLGQPQHF
TRBD2 | TRBJ2-3 | . | TRBV7-9 | TGTGCCAGCAGCCCTCGACTAGCGTTAGATACGCAGTATTTT | CASSPRLALDTQYF
. | TRBJ2-1 | few | TRBV15 | TGTGCCACCAGCCGTGGGTCCTACAATGAGCAGTTCTTC | CATSRGSYNEQFF
TRBD1 | TRBJ2-7 | many | TRBV29-1 | TGCAGCGTTGGAGGGACAGGGGTGTACGAGCAGTACTTC | CSVGGTGVYEQYF
. | TRBJ1-2 | . | TRBV12-3/TRBV12-4 | TGTGCCAGCAGATTTAACCATGGCTACACCTTC | CASRFNHGYTF
. | TRBJ2-3 | . | TRBV27 | TGTGCCAGCGGACGGAGGATTTTAGCAGATACGCAGTATTTT | CASGRRILADTQYF
. | TRBJ1-1 | few | TRBV7-9 | TGTGCCAGCAGCTTAGGTCATTCCACTGAAGCTTTCTTT | CASSLGHSTEAFF
. | TRBJ1-2 | few | TRBV29-1 | TGCAGCGCGAGGGGGGGGATGGACTATGGCTACACCTTC | CSARGGMDYGYTF
TRBD2 | TRBJ2-5 | few | TRBV11-1 | TGTGCCAGCAGTTTCGCTGCCGGGCCTAGCGGGGGGCCCAACTACCAAGAGACCCAGTACTTC | CASSFAAGPSGGPNYQETQYF
TRBD1 | TRBJ1-2 | few | TRBV6-1 | TGTGCCAGCAGTGTGGGACAGGTTTATGGCTACACCTTC | CASSVGQVYGYTF
. | TRBJ2-7 | few | TRBV20-1 | TGCAGTGCTAGTGAGGGGCGGGGAGAGCAGTACTTC | CSASEGRGEQYF
TRBD2 | TRBJ2-3 | . | TRBV2 | TGTGCCAGCAGCTGGGGGACTAGCGGGGGGCCCCGCACAGATACGCAGTATTTT | CASSWGTSGGPRTDTQYF
TRBD2 | TRBJ2-7 | few | TRBV7-2 | TGTGCCAGCAGCTTAGACTGGACTAGCGGGAGGACAAAGCAGTACTTC | CASSLDWTSGRTKQYF
. | TRBJ2-3 | few | TRBV11-2 | TGTGCCAGCAGCTTAGCACAGACCCGACGGGGGCAGTATTTT | CASSLAQTRRGQYF
TRBD2 | TRBJ2-3 | once | TRBV5-4 | TGTGCCAGCAGCCGACCAGCGGGGGGTAGCACAGATACGCAGTATTTT | CASSRPAGGSTDTQYF
. | TRBJ2-5 | many | TRBV7-2 | TGTGCCAGCAGCTTAGATTACCCTGGCGGACAGTACTTC | CASSLDYPGGQYF
TRBD1 | TRBJ2-7 | few | TRBV20-1 | TGCAGTGCTAGAAACTCCGGGACAGGGACCTACGAGCAGTACTTC | CSARNSGTGTYEQYF
. | TRBJ1-5 | . | TRBV4-1 | TGCGCCAGCAGCCTGGAGGGTAGCACTCAGCCCCAGCATTTT | CASSLEGSTQPQHF
TRBD1 | TRBJ2-5 | few | TRBV27 | TGTGCCAGCGGGACAGGGCGAGAGACCCAGTACTTC | CASGTGRETQYF
. | TRBJ1-1 | . | TRBV9 | TGTGCCAGCAGCGTAGGTCCAGTGCCCTACACTGAAGCTTTCTTT | CASSVGPVPYTEAFF
. | TRBJ1-2 | many | TRBV5-4 | TGTGCCAGCAGCGTTTCGGGACTTCGTGGCTACACCTTC | CASSVSGLRGYTF
. | TRBJ2-1 | . | TRBV20-1 | TGCAGTGCTAGTCAGGACAGAAAAGCGTTCTTC | CSASQDRKAFF
. | TRBJ2-1 | . | TRBV2 | TGTGCCAGCAGTAGCGGCGGGGTTTTCTACAATGGGCAGTTCTTC | CASSSGGVFYNGQFF